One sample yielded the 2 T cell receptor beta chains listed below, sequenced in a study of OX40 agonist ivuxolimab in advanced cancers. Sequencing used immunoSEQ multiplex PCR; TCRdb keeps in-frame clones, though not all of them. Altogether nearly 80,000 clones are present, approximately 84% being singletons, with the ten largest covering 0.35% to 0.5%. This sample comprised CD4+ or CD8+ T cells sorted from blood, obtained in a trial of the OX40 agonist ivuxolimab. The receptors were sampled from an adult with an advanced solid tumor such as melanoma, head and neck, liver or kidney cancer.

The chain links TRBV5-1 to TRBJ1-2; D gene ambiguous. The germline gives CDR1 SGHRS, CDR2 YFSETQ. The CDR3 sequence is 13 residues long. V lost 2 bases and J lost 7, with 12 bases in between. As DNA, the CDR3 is TGCGCCAGCAGCTTCTCGGAGCATAGTGGCTACACCTTC. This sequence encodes CASSFSEHSGYTF.

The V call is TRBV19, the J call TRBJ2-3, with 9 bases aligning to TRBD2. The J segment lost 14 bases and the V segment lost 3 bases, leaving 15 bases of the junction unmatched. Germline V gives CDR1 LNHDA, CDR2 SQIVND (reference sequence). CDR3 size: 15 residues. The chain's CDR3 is CASSIALVAGGLWYF. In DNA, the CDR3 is TGTGCCAGTAGTATCGCTCTGGTCGCGGGAGGGCTTTGGTATTTT. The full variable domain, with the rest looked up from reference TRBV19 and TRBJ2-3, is DGGITQSPKYLFRKEGQNVTLSCEQNLNHDAMYWYRQDPGQGLRLIYYSQIVNDFQKGDIAEGYSVSREKKESFPLTVTSAQKNPTAFYLCASSIALVAGGLWYFGPGTRLTVL.